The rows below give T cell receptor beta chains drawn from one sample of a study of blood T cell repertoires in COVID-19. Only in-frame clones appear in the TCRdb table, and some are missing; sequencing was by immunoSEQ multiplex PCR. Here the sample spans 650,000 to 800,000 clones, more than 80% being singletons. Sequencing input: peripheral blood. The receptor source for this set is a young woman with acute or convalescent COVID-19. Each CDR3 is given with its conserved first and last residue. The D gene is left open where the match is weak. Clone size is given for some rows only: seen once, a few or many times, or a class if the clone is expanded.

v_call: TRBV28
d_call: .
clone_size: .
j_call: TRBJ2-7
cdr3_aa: CASRPLGADYEQYF
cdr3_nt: TGTGCCAGCAGACCTCTTGGGGCAGACTACGAGCAGTACTTC

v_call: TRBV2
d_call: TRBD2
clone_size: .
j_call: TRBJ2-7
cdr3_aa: CASSGLAGGTLYEQYF
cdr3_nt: TGTGCCAGCAGTGGGTTAGCGGGGGGAACTTTATACGAGCAGTACTTC

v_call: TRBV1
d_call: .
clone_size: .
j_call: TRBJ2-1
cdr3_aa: CTSSHKQGADEQFF
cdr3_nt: TGCACCAGCAGCCATAAACAGGGGGCGGATGAGCAGTTCTTC

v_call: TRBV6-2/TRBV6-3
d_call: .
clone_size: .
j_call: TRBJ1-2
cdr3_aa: CASSYRAGNSYTF
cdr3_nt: TGTGCCAGCAGTTATAGGGCAGGGAACAGCTACACCTTC

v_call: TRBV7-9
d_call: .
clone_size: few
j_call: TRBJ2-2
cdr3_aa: CASSYVVNTGELFF
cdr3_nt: TGTGCCAGCAGCTATGTCGTGAACACCGGGGAGCTGTTTTTT

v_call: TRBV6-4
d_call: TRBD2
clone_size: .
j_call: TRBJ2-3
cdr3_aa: CASSRGDSRTDTQYF
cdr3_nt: TGTGCCAGCTCCCGGGGGGACTCCCGCACAGATACGCAGTATTTT

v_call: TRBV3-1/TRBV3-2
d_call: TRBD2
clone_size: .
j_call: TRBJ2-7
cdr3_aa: CASSYSGGALYEQYF
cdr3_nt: TGTGCCAGCAGCTACAGCGGGGGGGCCTTATACGAGCAGTACTTC

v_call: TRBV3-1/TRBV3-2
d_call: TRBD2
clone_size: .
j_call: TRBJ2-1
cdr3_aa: CASSQLSWGGNEQFF
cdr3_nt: TGTGCCAGCAGCCAACTATCGTGGGGGGGCAATGAGCAGTTCTTC

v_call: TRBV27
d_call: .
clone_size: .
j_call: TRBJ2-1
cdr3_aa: CASNRWGGVNEQFF
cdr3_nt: TGTGCCAGCAACAGGTGGGGGGGCGTAAATGAGCAGTTCTTC

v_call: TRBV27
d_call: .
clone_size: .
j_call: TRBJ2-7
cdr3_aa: CASSLSQGSEQYF
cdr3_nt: TGTGCCAGCAGTTTAAGTCAAGGGAGCGAGCAGTACTTC

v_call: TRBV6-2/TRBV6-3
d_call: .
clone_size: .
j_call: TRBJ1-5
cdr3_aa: CASSSNRISNQPQHF
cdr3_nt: TGTGCCAGCAGTTCCAACAGGATTAGCAATCAGCCCCAGCATTTT

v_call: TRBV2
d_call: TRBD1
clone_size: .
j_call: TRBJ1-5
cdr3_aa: CASSEWSAGGSVGNQPQHF
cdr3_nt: TGTGCCAGCAGTGAATGGTCGGCAGGGGGCTCCGTGGGCAATCAGCCCCAGCATTTT

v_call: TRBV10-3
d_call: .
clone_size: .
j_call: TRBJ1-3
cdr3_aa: CAISVEADSGNTIYF
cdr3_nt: TGTGCCATCAGTGTAGAGGCAGACTCTGGAAACACCATATATTTT

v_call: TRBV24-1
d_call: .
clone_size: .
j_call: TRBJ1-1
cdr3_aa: CATSDTTGGTEAFF
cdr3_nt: TGTGCCACCAGTGACACGACAGGCGGGACTGAAGCTTTCTTT

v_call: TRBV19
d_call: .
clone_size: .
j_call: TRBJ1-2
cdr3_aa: CASSMRTIYYGYTF
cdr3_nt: TGTGCCAGTAGTATGCGGACAATCTACTATGGCTACACCTTC

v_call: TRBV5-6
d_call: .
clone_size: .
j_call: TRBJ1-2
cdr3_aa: CASSFGLMGYTF
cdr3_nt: TGTGCCAGCAGCTTTGGGCTCATGGGCTACACCTTC

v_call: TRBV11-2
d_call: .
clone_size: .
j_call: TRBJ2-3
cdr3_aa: CASSLERGQRTDTQYF
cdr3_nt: TGTGCCAGCAGCTTAGAGCGGGGCCAACGCACAGATACGCAGTATTTT

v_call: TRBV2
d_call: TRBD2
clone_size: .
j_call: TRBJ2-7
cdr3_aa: CASTGGLSYEQYF
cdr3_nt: TGTGCCAGCACGGGGGGACTCTCCTACGAGCAGTACTTC

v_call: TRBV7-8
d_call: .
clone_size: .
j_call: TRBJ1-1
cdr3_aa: CASSKRGFLATEAFF
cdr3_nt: TGTGCCAGCAGCAAAAGGGGGTTTTTGGCTACTGAAGCTTTCTTT

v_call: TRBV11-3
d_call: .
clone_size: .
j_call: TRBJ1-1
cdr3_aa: CASSPPLSGGEGSTEAFF
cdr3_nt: TGTGCCAGCAGCCCCCCCCTTTCGGGGGGCGAGGGAAGCACTGAAGCTTTCTTT

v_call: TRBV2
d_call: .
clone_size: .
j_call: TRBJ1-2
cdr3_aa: CAPGGAHGYTF
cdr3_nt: TGTGCCCCCGGGGGGGCCCATGGCTACACCTTC

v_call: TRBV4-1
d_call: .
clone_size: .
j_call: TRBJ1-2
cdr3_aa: CASSQGYGSYGYTF
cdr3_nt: TGCGCCAGCAGCCAAGGATACGGGTCCTATGGCTACACCTTC

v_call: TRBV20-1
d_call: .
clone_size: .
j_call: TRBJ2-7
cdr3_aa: CSARDREEQYF
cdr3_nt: TGCAGTGCTAGAGATCGCGAAGAGCAGTACTTC

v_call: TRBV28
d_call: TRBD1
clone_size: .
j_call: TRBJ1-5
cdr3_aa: CASSWTGTVNQPQHF
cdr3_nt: TGTGCCAGCAGTTGGACCGGGACAGTTAATCAGCCCCAGCATTTT

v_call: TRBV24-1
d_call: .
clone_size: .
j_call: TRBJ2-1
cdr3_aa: CATSDLLYNEQFF
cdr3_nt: TGTGCCACCAGTGATTTGCTATACAATGAGCAGTTCTTC

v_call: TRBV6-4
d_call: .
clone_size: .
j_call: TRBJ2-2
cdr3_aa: CASSDSEVGELFF
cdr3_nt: TGTGCCAGCAGTGACTCGGAGGTCGGGGAGCTGTTTTTT

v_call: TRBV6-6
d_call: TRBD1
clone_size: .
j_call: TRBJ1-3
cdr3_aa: CASSRGQGAYQNTIYF
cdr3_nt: TGTGCCAGCAGTCGAGGACAGGGGGCCTATCAAAACACCATATATTTT

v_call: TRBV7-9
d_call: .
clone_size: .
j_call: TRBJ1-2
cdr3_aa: CASSPPRTGNYGYTF
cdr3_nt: TGTGCCAGCAGCCCGCCAAGGACGGGGAACTATGGCTACACCTTC

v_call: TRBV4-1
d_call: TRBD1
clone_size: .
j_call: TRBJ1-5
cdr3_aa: CASSQTGTVDQPQHF
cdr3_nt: TGCGCCAGCAGCCAGACAGGGACAGTCGATCAGCCCCAGCATTTT

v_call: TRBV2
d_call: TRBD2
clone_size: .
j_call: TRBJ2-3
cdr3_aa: CASSEHRDYFTDTQYF
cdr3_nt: TGTGCCAGCAGTGAACACCGGGACTACTTCACAGATACGCAGTATTTT

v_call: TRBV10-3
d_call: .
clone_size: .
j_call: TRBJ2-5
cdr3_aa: CAAGGDNQETQYF
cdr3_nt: TGTGCCGCCGGTGGGGACAACCAAGAGACCCAGTACTTC

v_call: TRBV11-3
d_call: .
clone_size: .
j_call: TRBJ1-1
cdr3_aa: CASSLMANTEAFF
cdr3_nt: TGTGCCAGCAGCTTGATGGCCAACACTGAAGCTTTCTTT

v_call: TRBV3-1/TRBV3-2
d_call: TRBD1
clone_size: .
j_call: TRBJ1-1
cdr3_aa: CASSQDRGQGDAFF
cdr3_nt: TGTGCCAGCAGCCAAGATCGGGGACAGGGGGATGCTTTCTTT

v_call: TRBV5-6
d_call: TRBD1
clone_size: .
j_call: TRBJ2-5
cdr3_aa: CASSLLTGGGQETQYF
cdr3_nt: TGTGCCAGCAGCTTGTTGACAGGGGGTGGGCAAGAGACCCAGTACTTC

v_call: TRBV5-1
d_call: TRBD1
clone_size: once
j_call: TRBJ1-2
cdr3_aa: CASSGGGQGLGYGYTF
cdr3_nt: TGCGCCAGCAGCGGCGGTGGACAGGGGTTGGGCTATGGCTACACCTTC

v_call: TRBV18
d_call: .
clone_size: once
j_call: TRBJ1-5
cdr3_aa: CASSPQPGGFYQPQHF
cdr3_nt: TGTGCCAGCTCACCACAACCGGGGGGGTTCTATCAGCCCCAGCATTTT

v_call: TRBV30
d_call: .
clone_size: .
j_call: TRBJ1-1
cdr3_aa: CAWSPGSSPSLRTEAFF
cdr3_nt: TGTGCCTGGAGCCCCGGGTCCAGCCCTTCCCTAAGGACTGAAGCTTTCTTT

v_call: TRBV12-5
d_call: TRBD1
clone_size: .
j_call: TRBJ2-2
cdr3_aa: CASGLVRTGVTGELFF
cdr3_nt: TGTGCTAGTGGTTTGGTACGGACAGGGGTTACCGGGGAGCTGTTTTTT

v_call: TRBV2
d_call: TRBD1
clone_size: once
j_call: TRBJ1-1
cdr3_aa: CAVVPLNPGTGTPTEAFF
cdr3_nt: TGTGCCGTAGTACCTCTAAATCCCGGGACAGGGACACCCACTGAAGCTTTCTTT

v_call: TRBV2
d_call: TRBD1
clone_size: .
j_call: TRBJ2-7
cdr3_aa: CASSESRDRGAGEQYF
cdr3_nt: TGTGCCAGCAGTGAATCTAGGGACAGGGGCGCCGGCGAGCAGTACTTC

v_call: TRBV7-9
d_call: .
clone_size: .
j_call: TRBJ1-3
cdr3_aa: CASSPTTPQGSGNTIYF
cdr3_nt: TGTGCCAGCAGCCCCACCACCCCCCAGGGGTCGGGAAACACCATATATTTT

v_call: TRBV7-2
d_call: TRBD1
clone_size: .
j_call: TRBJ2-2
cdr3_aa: CASSRQGRNTGELFF
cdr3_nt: TGTGCCAGCAGTAGACAGGGGAGAAACACCGGGGAGCTGTTTTTT

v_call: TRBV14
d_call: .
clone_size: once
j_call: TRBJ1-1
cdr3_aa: CASSPLGGAYTEAFF
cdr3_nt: TGTGCCAGCAGCCCCTTAGGGGGGGCGTACACTGAAGCTTTCTTT

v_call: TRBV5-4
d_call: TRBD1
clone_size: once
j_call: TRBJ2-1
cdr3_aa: CASSHRGYNEQFF
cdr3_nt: TGTGCCAGCAGCCACAGGGGGTACAATGAGCAGTTCTTC

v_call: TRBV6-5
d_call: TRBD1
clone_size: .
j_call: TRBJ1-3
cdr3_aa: CASSRGQGSGNTIYF
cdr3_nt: TGTGCCAGCAGCAGGGGACAGGGCTCTGGAAACACCATATATTTT

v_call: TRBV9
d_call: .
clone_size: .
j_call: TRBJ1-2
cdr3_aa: CASSVGRYNYGYTF
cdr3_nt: TGTGCCAGCAGCGTAGGCAGATATAACTATGGCTACACCTTC

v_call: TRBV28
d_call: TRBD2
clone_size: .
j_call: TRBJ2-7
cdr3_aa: CASSLSGVDEQYF
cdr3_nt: TGTGCCAGCAGCCTAAGCGGGGTGGACGAGCAGTACTTC

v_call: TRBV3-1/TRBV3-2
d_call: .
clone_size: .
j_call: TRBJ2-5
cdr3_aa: CASSQGRRRQSSDGEETQYF
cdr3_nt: TGTGCCAGCAGCCAAGGGAGAAGAAGGCAGTCTAGCGATGGGGAAGAGACCCAGTACTTC

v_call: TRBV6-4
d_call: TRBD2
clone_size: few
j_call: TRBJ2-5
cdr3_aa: CASSELAGEIETQYF
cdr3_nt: TGTGCCAGCAGTGAACTAGCGGGGGAAATAGAGACCCAGTACTTC